This T cell receptor (beta chain) was sequenced for a study of T cells in Graves' hyperthyroidism and ophthalmopathy (dated by TCRdb to between 2018 and 2021). Regarding the study in general: Peripheral blood samples were taken at initial diagnosis, before any treatment was given. To identify TCR V-J signatures that set the groups apart, the researchers used a discovery cohort of 95 to 100 patients, made up of 40 to 45 with Graves' ophthalmopathy and some 56 with stable Graves' hyperthyroidism. An independent validation cohort of under 20 hyperthyroidism patients and approximately 15 patients who later progressed to ophthalmopathy tested prospective prediction of ophthalmopathy. The roughly 100 discovery patients were divided at random into training and test sets in a 7:3 ratio. In addition, the study compared T-cell repertoires in thyroid tissue and in blood from several Graves' hyperthyroidism patients. Once sampling was done, hyperthyroidism patients were given methimazole at a starting dose of 30 mg daily, whereas ophthalmopathy patients were given high-dose intravenous methylprednisolone. The paper describes TCR Vbeta CDR3 sequencing of about 140 peripheral blood samples, made up of 43 ophthalmopathy patients, some 76 hyperthyroidism patients and 17 progressor patients.

TCR beta CDR3 regions were amplified from RNA transcripts. A first-round RT-PCR of the TCR CDR3 used the HTBI primer set with the Qiagen OneStep RT-PCR kit. Libraries were constructed in a second round of multiplex PCR, after which size selection and purification were carried out. The libraries were sequenced on an Illumina HiSeq2000 using paired-end 100 bp reads. For the original study's pipeline: SOAPnuke was used to process the raw data, removing reads that contained adapters or uncalled bases, had a mean Phred below 15, or lacked an exact match to the constant primer or identifier. High-quality paired reads were merged using COPE v1.2.5, and each unique nucleotide sequence was defined as a clonotype. MiTCR v1.1 was used to align the clonotypes against IMGT TRBV, TRBD and TRBJ reference segments. Analysis was restricted to V-J combinations with a frequency above 0.0001, which covered roughly 99% of repertoires. A TCS score was defined as the ratio of F50 (clonal expansion) to E x V (chaos), with BLOSUM62-based TCRdist applied between CDR3 peptides within each V-J. Welch's t-statistics and random forest reduced roughly 530 V-J features to fewer than 15, which were used in a naive Bayes classifier (R e1071). The public reads were reanalyzed by TCRdb: fastp trimming at Q25, MiXCR alignment, in-frame beta chains only. Rows with one shared CDR3 protein collapse into an entry with the most common genes and DNA. For this entry, the V and J calls and clone size follow TCRdb and not the study's own pipeline. The sample table holds over 450,000 distinct CDR3 sequences, of which approximately 15% were seen once. The ten most abundant clones make up less than 20% of the sample.

This clonotype was seen many times. The specificity of this receptor is unknown. No qualities accompany the bases; no much larger clone lies one base away. A patient counted as having stable Graves' hyperthyroidism if no progression to ophthalmopathy occurred over 18 months of follow-up. The hyperthyroidism patients were between 18 and 65 years old and newly diagnosed, with a disease duration of less than 2 months. Any patient with an uncontrolled infection, another autoimmune disease, pregnancy or lactation was excluded. Diagnoses were based on clinical symptoms, serum thyroxine and TRAb, thyroid ultrasound and orbital computed tomography. PBMCs were isolated from 7.5 to 10 ml of fresh peripheral blood by Ficoll-Paque density gradient centrifugation. Total RNA was extracted using Trizol reagent, and RNA quality was assessed on an Agilent 2100 Bioanalyzer. Reading the germline V gene (reference sequence) gives CDR1 LNHDA and CDR2 SQIVND. A distance of 11 bases separates the germline ends of V and J, which lose 7 bases and 2 bases respectively. The CDR3 contains 14 residues, cysteine and phenylalanine counted. Solely the CDR3 DNA is kept, with 42 bases framed from the first base.

Study-wide findings and limitations: Ophthalmopathy was separated from stable hyperthyroidism by a 13 V-J signature model, with approximately 86% sensitivity and approximately 81% specificity obtained in cross-validation and 80%/75% obtained in testing. Sample size was not statistically predetermined, and investigators were not blinded to group allocation. In validation, the model predicted progression to ophthalmopathy with approximately 70% sensitivity and around 72% specificity, a median of approximately 6.5 months before onset. Most expanded thyroid clonotypes (frequency above 0.001) were also detected in blood, suggesting blood repertoires may reflect thyroid immune responses.

Source material: blood. The chain couples TRBV19 to TRBJ2-2; too little of a D gene remains to name it. The receptor was isolated from a young woman with Graves' hyperthyroidism. The DNA sequence follows: TGTGCCAGTAAGGGCCAGAGTAACACCGGGGAGCTGTTTTTT. This is translated as CASKGQSNTGELFF.